The T cell receptor (beta chain) under discussion was sequenced for a study of T cell responses to AZD1222 COVID-19 vaccine. The protocol was immunoSEQ multiplex PCR, while the TCRdb copy is restricted to in-frame clones and leaves out a portion. The sample contains 90,000 to 110,000 clones, 82% of which appear only once. With 1 base clipped from V and 3 bases from J, the junction kept 3 bases outside the gene matches. In germline, CDR1 is LGHNA, CDR2 YSLEER. The CDR3 has 15 amino acids. Material: peripheral blood, obtained on day 0 of AZD1222 vaccination. The genes are TRBV4-3 and TRBJ2-7, with 10 positions matching TRBD1. This TCR was sampled from an adult in good health. As DNA, the CDR3 is TGCGCCAGCAGCCAAGGGGACAGGGGTTTCTACGAGCAGTACTTC. Protein product: CASSQGDRGFYEQYF.